This T cell receptor beta chain was recovered during a study of T cell changes during pregnancy in multiple sclerosis. Profiling relied on immunoSEQ multiplex PCR, and the TCRdb table lists in-frame clones only, not all of them. This table holds tens of thousands of clones, approximately 86% found once. Sequencing used CD4+ T cells from peripheral blood mononuclear cells, obtained in the first trimester of pregnancy. The source is a female donor in good health, enrolled as a control in a pregnancy study.

CDR3 nucleotides: TGCAGCGTTGTGTCGACAGGGGGCCCGATAGGCTACACCTTC. Translating it yields CSVVSTGGPIGYTF. The chain carries TRBV29-1 and TRBJ1-2, with 10 bases fitting TRBD1. Germline V CDR1 and CDR2: SQVTM, ANQGSEA. The V gene end was trimmed by 4 bases and the J gene end by 8 bases; junction bases not matched to a gene: 10. This CDR3 is built from 14 residues.